These 10 T cell receptor beta chains originate from one sample sequenced in a study of CD8+CD57+ T cells in acquired aplastic anemia. TCR beta VDJ and CDR3 profiles were obtained from a genomic DNA template. TCRdb reanalysed the reads using MiXCR and keeps one entry per CDR3 protein. The sample contains roughly 80,000 distinct CDR3 sequences, about half of which appear only once. The sequencing sample was made of sorted CD4+, CD8+, or CD8+CD57+ T cells (not recorded which) from PBMCs. The origin of the receptors is a human donor in good health, serving as a control.

To note about this clonotype: One end of the junction is discordant with germline, which a read error may explain. The chain combines TRBV20-1 with TRBJ1-3, with a possible D match to TRBD1 (5 bases). The V gene's germline CDR1 is DFQATT and CDR2 SNEGSKA (reference sequence). The CDR3 is 15 amino acids. The CDR3 DNA follows: TGCAGGGACATTATACAGGAGGCCTCTGGAAACGCCATATATTTT. Amino acids: CRDIIQEASGNAIYF.

This clonotype was counted a single time. This chain joins TRBV5-1 and TRBJ1-2; tentatively, D is TRBD1 (6 bases). CDR1 SGHRS and CDR2 YFSETQ come from the germline V gene. CDR3 size: 14 residues. Trimming left V 0 bases short and J 6 bases short, with 12 bases between. For the CDR3, the DNA is TGCGCCAGCAGCTTGGAGCGGGGGCAGAATGGCTACACCTTC. It codes for CASSLERGQNGYTF.

The chain uses TRBV5-1 and TRBJ1-1, with D unresolved. V was shortened by 0 bases and J by 8 bases, with 11 bases between the two germline ends. The length of the CDR3 is 13 residues. Germline assignment: CDR1 SGHRS and CDR2 YFSETQ. CDR3 in amino acids: CASSLGQPQEAFF. The CDR3 DNA sequence: TGCGCCAGCAGCTTGGGACAACCTCAGGAAGCTTTCTTT.

This chain links TRBV19 with TRBJ1-5; the match to TRBD1 covers 7 bases. The trim removed 5 bases at V and 5 bases at J, leaving 3 bases unmatched. The CDR3 is 13 residues long. Germline CDR1 reads LNHDA; CDR2 reads SQIVND (reference sequence). The CDR3 spells CASSGRGDQPQHF. CDR3 DNA sequence: TGTGCCAGTAGTGGCAGGGGGGATCAGCCCCAGCATTTT.

This clonotype appeared once. V is TRBV24-1 and J is TRBJ1-2; D is undetermined. Germline loops: CDR1 KGHDR, CDR2 SFDVKD. The CDR3 is 13 amino acids. Trimming cost V 3 bases and J 5 bases, with 9 bases left between them. CDR3 bases: TGTGCCACCAGTGATCCACCCGATTATGGCTACACCTTC. It codes for CATSDPPDYGYTF.

This clonotype was recorded once. The junction departs from germline at one end; a sequencing error may be responsible. The V gene is TRBV6-5, the J gene TRBJ1-1; 12 bases are shared with TRBD1. CDR3 length equals 14 residues. Germline V gene sequence: CDR1 MNHEY, CDR2 SVGAGI. The CDR3 sequence is CVSSYGTGGAEALF. The CDR3, as DNA: TGTGTCAGCAGTTACGGGACAGGGGGCGCAGAAGCTCTCTTT.

The chain recombines TRBV15 with TRBJ1-5; D gene ambiguous. Between the trimmed V and J ends, which lost 0 bases and 7 bases, there was a span of 7 bases. The V gene's germline CDR1 is LNHNV and CDR2 YYDKDF (reference sequence). This CDR3 comprises 13 residues. CDR3 nucleotide sequence: TGTGCCACCAGCAGAGATCTGGGGCAGCCCCAGCATTTT. Encoded protein: CATSRDLGQPQHF.

This clonotype was seen a few times. The gene calls are TRBV27 and TRBJ2-7, with 11 bases identical to TRBD1. The ends lost 8 bases at V and 5 bases at J; junction bases unmatched: 8. Germline V lookup: CDR1 MNHEY, CDR2 SMNVEV (reference sequence). The CDR3 contains 14 residues. CDR3 in DNA: TGTGCCAGCGGATGGACAGGGGGCTCGGACGAGCAGTACTTC. It yields the protein CASGWTGGSDEQYF.

The rearrangement links TRBV10-3 to TRBJ2-1, with TRBD1 matching over 10 bases. V trimming: 6 bases; J trimming: 7 bases; junction bases outside the gene matches: 6. This CDR3 is 14 amino acids long. CDR1 and CDR2 (germline): ENHRY, SYGVKD. CDR3 residues: CAISRTGGRNEQFF. CDR3 DNA sequence: TGTGCCATCAGCCGGACAGGGGGTCGGAATGAGCAGTTCTTC.

This clonotype was seen repeatedly, ten times or more. The gene calls are TRBV25-1 and TRBJ2-3, with 7 positions matching TRBD2. CDR3 length: 17 residues. Trimming removed 7 bases from V and 2 bases from J; junction bases left unmatched: 15. Germline V gene data show CDR1 as MGHDK and CDR2 as SYGVNS. The CDR3 DNA follows: TGTGCCAGCACTCCTGGTGTTAGCGGGCCACACACAGATACGCAGTATTTT. This encodes CASTPGVSGPHTDTQYF.